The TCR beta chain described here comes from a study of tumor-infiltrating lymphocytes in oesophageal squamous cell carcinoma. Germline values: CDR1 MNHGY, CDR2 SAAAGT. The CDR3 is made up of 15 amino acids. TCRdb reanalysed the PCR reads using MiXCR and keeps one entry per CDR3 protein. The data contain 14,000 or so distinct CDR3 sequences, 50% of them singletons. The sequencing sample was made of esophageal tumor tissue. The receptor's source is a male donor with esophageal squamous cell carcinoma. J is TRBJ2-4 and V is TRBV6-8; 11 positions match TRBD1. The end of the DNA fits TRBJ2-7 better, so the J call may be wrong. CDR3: CASRPGTGGSYEQYF. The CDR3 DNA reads TGTGCCAGCAGGCCCGGGACAGGGGGATCCTACGAGCAGTACTTC.